This T cell receptor beta chain was captured in a study of T cells after yellow fever vaccination. MiXCR was run by TCRdb on the 5' RACE reads, yielding one entry per CDR3 protein. The sample lists a few hundred thousand distinct CDR3 sequences; around 4% were seen once. With 6 bases removed from V and 2 bases from J, the gap between germline ends came to 20 bases. CDR3 length equals 17 residues. The TCR originated in a young man who received the YFV17D yellow fever vaccine. The sequencing used PBMCs, collected on the day of the yellow fever booster vaccination. The chain combines TRBV12-3 or TRBV12-4 with TRBJ2-1; the D is unclear. The CDR3 nucleotides are TGTGCCAGCAGCGACCCATTGGCGACGGAAGCCTACAATGAGCAGTTCTTC. It specifies CASSDPLATEAYNEQFF.